This passage covers 25 T cell receptor beta chains from one sample sequenced in a study of T-cell reconstitution after alpha-beta-depleted transplantation in children. A TCRbeta library incorporating unique molecular identifiers was prepared. TCRdb redid the calling of the PCR reads with MiXCR, one entry per CDR3 protein. The repertoire includes under 100,000 distinct CDR3 sequences, around 15% of them detected once, and less than 20% sits in the top ten. Sequencing was performed on PBMCs, mostly from graft donor cells, taken 180 days after TCRalphabeta/CD19-depleted stem cell transplant. Receptors originate from a male patient between 2 and 15 years old who had a stem cell transplant for acute lymphoblastic leukemia, so the T cells may come from the graft donor.

J is TRBJ2-7 and V is TRBV12-3 or TRBV12-4; 10 bases match TRBD1. Germline trimming cut 3 bases from V and 0 bases from J; bases unmatched to any gene: 5. The CDR3 runs to 16 residues. In nucleotides, the CDR3 is TGTGCCAGCAGTTTTCCCAGGACAGGGGGCTCCTACGAGCAGTACTTC. It specifies CASSFPRTGGSYEQYF.

This clonotype was detected a few times. The V call is TRBV5-4, the J call TRBJ2-2; D may be TRBD1 (6 bases). Trimming removed 0 bases at V and 4 bases at J, with 13 bases between. Per germline, CDR1 SGHNT and CDR2 YYREEE (reference sequence). The CDR3 consists of 16 residues. The DNA for the CDR3 is TGTGCCAGCAGCTTGGGACAGGTGGGGGTCACCGGGGAGCTGTTTTTT. Encoded protein: CASSLGQVGVTGELFF.

This clonotype was found many times. The V call is TRBV5-1, the J call TRBJ1-4; the match to TRBD1 covers 7 bases. Germline-derived CDR1 and CDR2 are SGHRS and YFSETQ. The ends lost 0 bases at V and 8 bases at J; junction bases unmatched: 7. The length of the CDR3 is 15 residues. The CDR3 coding sequence is TGCGCCAGCAGCTTGGAAGGGGGCATCGGCGAAAAACTGTTTTTT. As protein: CASSLEGGIGEKLFF.

The chain carries TRBV27 and TRBJ1-5; TRBD1 might be the D (6 bases). V was pared by 11 bases and J by 0 bases, with 11 bases between. Germline loops: CDR1 MNHEY, CDR2 SMNVEV (reference sequence). The CDR3 is 13 amino acids. The CDR3 DNA reads TGTGCCGTCGGACAGAATAGCAATCAGCCCCAGCATTTT. This translates into CAVGQNSNQPQHF.

The gene calls are TRBV11-2 and TRBJ2-7; 12 nucleotides agree with TRBD2. This CDR3 has 19 amino acids. V was pared by 5 bases and J by 2 bases, with 16 bases of the junction left unmatched. Germline CDR1 and CDR2: SGHAT and FQNNGV. CDR3 bases: TGTGCCAGCAGCGGGTATGCCGGGACTAGCGGGCGGGCCCCCTACGAGCAGTACTTC. Protein product: CASSGYAGTSGRAPYEQYF.

The DNA for the CDR3 is TGTGCCACCAGTGACCCCGGGACTAGCAGTCTCGAGGACAATGAGCAGTTCTTC. Protein: CATSDPGTSSLEDNEQFF. The chain carries TRBV24-1 and TRBJ2-1; TRBD2 matches 9 bases. This CDR3 spans 18 amino acids. Looked up from germline, CDR1 is KGHDR and CDR2 is SFDVKD. V lost 4 bases to trimming and J lost 5 bases; unmatched junction nucleotides: 14.

The chain couples TRBV24-1 to TRBJ2-3; the match to TRBD2 covers 14 bases. Looked up from germline, CDR1 is KGHDR and CDR2 is SFDVKD. The CDR3 contains 17 residues. V shed 3 bases, J shed 8 bases, and the junction held 9 bases outside the gene matches. The DNA for the CDR3 is TGTGCCACCAGTGATCGTGGACCGGGACTAGCGGGGGTTACGCAGTATTTT. Amino acid sequence: CATSDRGPGLAGVTQYF.

J is TRBJ2-6 and V is TRBV12-3 or TRBV12-4; D uncertain. This CDR3 spans 14 amino acids. Trimming removed 8 bases at V and 1 base at J, with 9 bases between. The DNA for the CDR3 is TGTGCCAGCGGCACGTATTCTGGGGCCAACGTCCTGACTTTC. Translated: CASGTYSGANVLTF.

The V and J genes are TRBV3-1 and TRBJ2-5, with TRBD2 identical over 9 bases. V shed 6 bases and J 5 bases; nucleotides not matched to a gene: 13. Germline values: CDR1 LGHDT, CDR2 YNNKEL (reference sequence). CDR3 length: 16 amino acids. This CDR3 reads CASSWGRRGGSETQYF. CDR3 nucleotide sequence: TGTGCCAGCAGTTGGGGGCGGCGGGGGGGCTCGGAGACCCAGTACTTC.

This clonotype was recorded only once. V gene TRBV27 combines with J gene TRBJ2-3, with unresolved D. Between the trimmed V and J ends, which lost 3 bases and 2 bases, there was a span of 12 bases. The CDR3 runs 15 residues. CDR1 and CDR2 from the germline V gene are MNHEY and SMNVEV (reference sequence). The CDR3 DNA sequence: TGTGCCAGCAGTTTGGTCCCCCCCCACACAGATACGCAGTATTTT. Protein: CASSLVPPHTDTQYF.

Many counts were recorded for this clonotype. CDR3 protein: CASAGPNQPQHF. CDR3 DNA: TGTGCCAGCGCGGGGCCTAATCAGCCCCAGCATTTT. The chain combines TRBV6-2 or TRBV6-3 with TRBJ1-5, with D maybe TRBD1 (5 bases). Germline CDR1 reads MNHEY; CDR2 reads SVGEGT. V dropped 8 bases and J dropped 4 bases, with 9 bases sitting between them. CDR3 length: 12 residues.

This sequence joins TRBV18 and TRBJ1-1; D is unresolved. Looked up from germline, CDR1 is KGHSH and CDR2 is LQKENI. The CDR3 loop spans 14 amino acids. V was trimmed by 5 bases and J by 1 base, leaving 11 bases between them. The CDR3 region is CASSIQEGNTEAFF. Here the CDR3 DNA reads TGTGCCAGCTCAATCCAGGAGGGGAACACTGAAGCTTTCTTT.

The chain couples TRBV20-1 to TRBJ2-7; unclear D gene. Germline loops: CDR1 DFQATT, CDR2 SNEGSKA (reference sequence). Trimming took 0 bases from V and 2 from J, leaving 17 bases between them. The CDR3 is made up of 16 amino acids. CDR3 nucleotide sequence: TGCAGTGCTAGAGATTCCTGGCAGGAAGCTACCTACGAGCAGTACTTC. Protein: CSARDSWQEATYEQYF.

This clonotype has only a few counts. V is TRBV7-9 and J is TRBJ2-7; no clear D gene. The V and J ends lost 1 base and 0 bases respectively, with 10 bases between them. The CDR3 totals 15 residues. In germline, CDR1 is SEHNR, CDR2 FQNEAQ (reference sequence). This CDR3 is CASSLGALSSYEQYF. The CDR3 nucleotides read TGTGCCAGCAGCTTAGGAGCGTTGAGCTCCTACGAGCAGTACTTC.

This clonotype was detected a few times. A much larger clone lies a single base off, so this may be a read error. The chain employs TRBV12-3 or TRBV12-4 and TRBJ2-1; TRBD2 might be the D (6 bases). The CDR3 covers 18 residues. The CDR3 DNA reads as TGTACCAGCAGTTTACCTCTTGGGCTAGCGAGTTCGTACAATGAGCAGTTCTTC. Translation: CTSSLPLGLASSYNEQFF.

This clonotype was seen a few times. The chain combines TRBV9 with TRBJ2-5; 8 bases fit TRBD2. The V and J ends lost 4 bases and 7 bases, in that order; junction bases with no gene match: 12. The CDR3 is 15 residues long. Germline-derived CDR1 and CDR2 are SGDLS and YYNGEE. CDR3 in DNA: TGTGCCAGCAGCCAAAACAGCGGGGGCACGGCGACCCAGTACTTC. Residues: CASSQNSGGTATQYF.

This clonotype was seen a handful of times. The chain recombines TRBV7-6 with TRBJ2-5; no definite D call. Trimming removed 0 bases at V and 0 bases at J, with 17 bases between. The germline CDR1 and CDR2 sequences are SGHVS and FNYEAQ. The CDR3 covers 18 residues. CDR3 sequence: CASSLAESVRTDQETQYF. The CDR3 DNA sequence: TGTGCCAGCAGCTTAGCGGAGTCCGTTAGGACGGACCAAGAGACCCAGTACTTC.

The V and J genes are TRBV7-2 and TRBJ1-1; D remains unclear. CDR3 length equals 13 residues. V was shortened by 7 bases and J by 7 bases, with 16 bases between the two germline ends. In germline, CDR1 is SGHTA, CDR2 FQGNSA. In nucleotides, the CDR3 is TGTGCCAGCACCCGACTATCCGGGAATGAAGCTTTCTTT. It codes for CASTRLSGNEAFF.

This clonotype was observed a handful of times. The gene calls are TRBV7-6 and TRBJ1-3; 8 bases are shared with TRBD1. This CDR3 has 14 residues. CDR1 and CDR2 from the germline V gene are SGHVS and FNYEAQ. The junction had 4 bases not matched to a gene; V was cut back by 3 bases and J by 6 bases. CDR3 nucleotide sequence: TGTGCCAGCAGCTTGGACAGGGCAACAAACACCATATATTTT. It is translated as CASSLDRATNTIYF.

This clonotype was seen only a few times. V usage is TRBV5-6 and J usage is TRBJ2-7; the match to TRBD1 covers 8 bases. Per the germline V gene, CDR1 is SGHDT and CDR2 is YYEEEE. This CDR3 is 15 amino acids long. V was clipped by 2 bases and J by 6 bases; unmatched bases: 10. The CDR3 is CASSFAGQALFEQYF. The CDR3 DNA reads as TGTGCCAGCAGCTTTGCGGGACAGGCCCTTTTCGAGCAGTACTTC.

This clonotype was seen at least ten times. The CDR3 is CASNRAEDNSPLHF. For the CDR3, the DNA is TGTGCCAGCAACCGCGCAGAAGATAATTCACCCCTCCACTTT. The chain recombines TRBV7-9 with TRBJ1-6; no definite D call. Trimming removed 7 bases at V and 5 bases at J, with 12 bases between. This CDR3 spans 14 amino acids. Looked up from germline, CDR1 is SEHNR and CDR2 is FQNEAQ (reference sequence). The full variable domain, rest sourced from reference TRBV7-9 and TRBJ1-6, is DTGVSQNPRHKITKRGQNVTFRCDPISEHNRLYWYRQTLGQGPEFLTYFQNEAQLEKSRLLSDRFSAERPKGSFSTLEIQRTEQGDSAMYLCASNRAEDNSPLHFGNGTRLTVT.

This clonotype came up a few times. The rearrangement joins TRBV10-3 to TRBJ2-1; no clear D gene. V lost 4 bases to trimming and J lost 4 bases, with 17 bases between them. Germline CDR1 ENHRY, CDR2 SYGVKD. This CDR3 region has 16 residues. In nucleotides, the CDR3 is TGTGCCATCAGTGGGTTGACCGACTGGAGTTACAATGAGCAGTTCTTC. This gives the protein CAISGLTDWSYNEQFF.

This chain connects TRBV6-1 to TRBJ1-6; D is perhaps TRBD1 (6 bases). CDR3 length: 16 residues. The germline V gene encodes CDR1 MNHNS and CDR2 SASEGT. Trimming shortened V by 10 bases and J by 9 bases, and 25 bases separated the two germline ends. In DNA, the CDR3 is TGTGCCACCTGCAGGGACATGGGCACGTATGGTTCACCCCTCCACTTT. Its translation is CATCRDMGTYGSPLHF.

This clonotype was seen at least ten times. CDR3 in DNA: TGTGCCAGCAGTTTCCCCAGCACTGAAGCTTTCTTT. Translation: CASSFPSTEAFF. This chain connects TRBV12-3 or TRBV12-4 to TRBJ1-1; no clear D gene. Deletions cut 3 bases from V and 4 bases from J, with 6 bases between. CDR3 length equals 12 residues.

The chain recombines TRBV24-1 with TRBJ2-3; 8 bases align to TRBD1. The CDR3 length is 16 residues. Germline V lookup: CDR1 KGHDR, CDR2 SFDVKD. The V segment lost 3 bases and the J segment 5 bases; nucleotides outside the gene matches: 9. This CDR3 is CATSDGGTGLEDTQYF. As DNA, the CDR3 is TGTGCCACCAGTGATGGCGGGACAGGTCTGGAAGATACGCAGTATTTT.